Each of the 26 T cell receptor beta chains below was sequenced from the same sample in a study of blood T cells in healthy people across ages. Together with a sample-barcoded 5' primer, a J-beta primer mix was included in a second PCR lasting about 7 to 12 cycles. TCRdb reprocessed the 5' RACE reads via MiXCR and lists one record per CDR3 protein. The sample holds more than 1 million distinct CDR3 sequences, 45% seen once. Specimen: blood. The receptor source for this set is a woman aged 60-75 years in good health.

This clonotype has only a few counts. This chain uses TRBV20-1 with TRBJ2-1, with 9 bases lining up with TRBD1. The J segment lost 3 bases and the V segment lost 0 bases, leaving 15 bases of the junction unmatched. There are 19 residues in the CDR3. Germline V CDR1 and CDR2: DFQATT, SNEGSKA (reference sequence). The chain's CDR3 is CSARDEQGASSANYNEQFF. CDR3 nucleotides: TGCAGTGCTAGAGATGAACAGGGGGCGAGTTCTGCCAACTACAATGAGCAGTTCTTC.

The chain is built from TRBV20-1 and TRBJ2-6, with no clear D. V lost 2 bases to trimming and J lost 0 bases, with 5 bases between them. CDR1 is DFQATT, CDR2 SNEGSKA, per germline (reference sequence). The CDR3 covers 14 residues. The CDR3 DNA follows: TGCAGTGCTAGACAGAGCTCTGGGGCCAACGTCCTGACTTTC. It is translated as CSARQSSGANVLTF.

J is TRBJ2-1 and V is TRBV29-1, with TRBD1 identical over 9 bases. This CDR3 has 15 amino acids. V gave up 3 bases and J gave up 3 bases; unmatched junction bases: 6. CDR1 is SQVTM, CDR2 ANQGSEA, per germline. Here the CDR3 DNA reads TGCAGCGTTGATGGGGACAGGGAAGGCTACAATGAGCAGTTCTTC. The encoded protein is CSVDGDREGYNEQFF.

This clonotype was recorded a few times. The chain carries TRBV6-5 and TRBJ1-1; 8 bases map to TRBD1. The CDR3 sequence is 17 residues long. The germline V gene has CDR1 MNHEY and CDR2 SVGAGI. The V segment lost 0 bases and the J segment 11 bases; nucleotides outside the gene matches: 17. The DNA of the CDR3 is TGTGCCAGCAGTTACTCGCCACCACGGACAGGGCCTAAGGGGGCTTTCTTT. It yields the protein CASSYSPPRTGPKGAFF.

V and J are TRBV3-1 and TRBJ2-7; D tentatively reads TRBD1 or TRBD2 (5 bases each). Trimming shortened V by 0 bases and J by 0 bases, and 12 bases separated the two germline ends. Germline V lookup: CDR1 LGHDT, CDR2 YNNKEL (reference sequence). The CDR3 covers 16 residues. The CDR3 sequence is CASSQDRGGFSYEQYF. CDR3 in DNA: TGTGCCAGCAGCCAAGATCGGGGCGGGTTCTCCTACGAGCAGTACTTC.

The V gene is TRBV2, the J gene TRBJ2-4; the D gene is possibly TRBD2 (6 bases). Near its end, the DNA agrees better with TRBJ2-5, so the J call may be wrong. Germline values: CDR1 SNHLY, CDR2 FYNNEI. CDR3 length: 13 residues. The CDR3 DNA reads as TGTGCCAGCATTGGGGAGGACCAAGAGACCCAGTACTTC. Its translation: CASIGEDQETQYF.

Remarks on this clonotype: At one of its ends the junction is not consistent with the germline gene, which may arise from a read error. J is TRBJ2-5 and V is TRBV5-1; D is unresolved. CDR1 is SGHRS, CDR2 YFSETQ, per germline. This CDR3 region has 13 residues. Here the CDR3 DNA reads TGCGCCAGCAGCTTGATCAGCCAAGAGGCCCAGTACTTC. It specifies CASSLISQEAQYF.

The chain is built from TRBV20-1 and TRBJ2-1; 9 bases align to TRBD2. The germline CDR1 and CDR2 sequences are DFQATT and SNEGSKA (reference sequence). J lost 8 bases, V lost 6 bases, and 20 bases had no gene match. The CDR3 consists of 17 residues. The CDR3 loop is CSAIKREEGSLFYEQFF. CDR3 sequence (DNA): TGCAGTGCCATAAAGCGGGAGGAGGGAAGTCTTTTCTATGAGCAGTTCTTC.

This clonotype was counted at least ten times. CDR3 protein: CASILSTGQLSNYGYTF. DNA of the CDR3: TGTGCCAGCATATTGTCGACAGGACAACTCTCTAACTATGGCTACACCTTC. The V call is TRBV2, the J call TRBJ1-2; D is perhaps TRBD1 (6 bases). CDR3 length equals 17 residues. Trimming removed 7 bases from V and 0 bases from J, with 21 bases in between. CDR1 is SNHLY, CDR2 FYNNEI, per germline.

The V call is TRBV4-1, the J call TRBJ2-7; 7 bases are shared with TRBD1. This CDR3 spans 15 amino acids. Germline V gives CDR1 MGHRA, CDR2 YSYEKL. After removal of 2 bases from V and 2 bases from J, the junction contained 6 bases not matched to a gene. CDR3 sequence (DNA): TGCGCCAGCAGCCAAACAGGGGATTTCGCCTACGAGCAGTACTTC. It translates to CASSQTGDFAYEQYF.

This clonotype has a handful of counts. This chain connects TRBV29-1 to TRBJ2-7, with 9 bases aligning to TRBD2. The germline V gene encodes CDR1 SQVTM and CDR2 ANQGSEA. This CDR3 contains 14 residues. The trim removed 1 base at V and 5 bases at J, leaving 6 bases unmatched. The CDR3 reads CSVEVGLAMNEQYF. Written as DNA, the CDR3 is TGCAGCGTTGAAGTGGGACTAGCAATGAACGAGCAGTACTTC.

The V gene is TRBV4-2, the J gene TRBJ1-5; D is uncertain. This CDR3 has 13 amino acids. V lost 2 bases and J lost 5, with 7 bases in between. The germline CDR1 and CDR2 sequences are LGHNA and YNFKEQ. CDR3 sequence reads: CASSQSGDQPQHF. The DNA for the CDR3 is TGTGCCAGCAGCCAAAGTGGAGATCAGCCCCAGCATTTT.

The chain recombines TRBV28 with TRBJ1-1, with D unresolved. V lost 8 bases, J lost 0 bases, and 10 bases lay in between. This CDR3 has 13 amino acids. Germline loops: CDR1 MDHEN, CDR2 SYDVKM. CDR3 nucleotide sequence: TGTGCCAGCCGTCCGACTATGAACACTGAAGCTTTCTTT. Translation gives CASRPTMNTEAFF. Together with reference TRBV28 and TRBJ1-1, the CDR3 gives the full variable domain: DVKVTQSSRYLVKRTGEKVFLECVQDMDHENMFWYRQDPGLGLRLIYFSYDVKMKEKGDIPEGYSVSREKKERFSLILESASTNQTSMYLCASRPTMNTEAFFGQGTRLTVV.

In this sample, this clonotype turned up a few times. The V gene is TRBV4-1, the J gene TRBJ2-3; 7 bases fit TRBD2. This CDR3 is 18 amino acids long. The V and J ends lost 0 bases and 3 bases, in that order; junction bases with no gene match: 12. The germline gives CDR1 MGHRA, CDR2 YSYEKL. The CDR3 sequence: CASSQDGEGGSATDTQYF. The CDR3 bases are TGCGCCAGCAGCCAAGATGGAGAGGGCGGGAGTGCTACAGATACGCAGTATTTT.

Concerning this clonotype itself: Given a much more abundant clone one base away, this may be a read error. CDR3 DNA: TGTGCCAGCAGCCAAGCTAGCGGGAGTGTCGCTGAGCAGTTCTTC. Translated: CASSQASGSVAEQFF. This chain connects TRBV5-5 to TRBJ2-1; 10 bases fit TRBD2. The CDR3 is 15 amino acids. Germline lookup yields CDR1 SGHKS and CDR2 YYEKEE (reference sequence). The J segment lost 9 bases and the V segment lost 4 bases, leaving 10 bases of the junction unmatched. The full variable domain, with the rest looked up from reference TRBV5-5 and TRBJ2-1, is DAGVTQSPTHLIKTRGQQVTLRCSPISGHKSVSWYQQVLGQGPQFIFQYYEKEERGRGNFPDRFSARQFPNYSSELNVNALLLGDSALYLCASSQASGSVAEQFFGPGTRLTVL.

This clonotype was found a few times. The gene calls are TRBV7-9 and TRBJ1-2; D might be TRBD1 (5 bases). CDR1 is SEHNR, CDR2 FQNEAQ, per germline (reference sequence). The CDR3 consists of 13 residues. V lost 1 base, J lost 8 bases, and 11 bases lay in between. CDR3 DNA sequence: TGTGCCAGCAGCTTAGGTGCAGGGTGCGGCTACACCTTC. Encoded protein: CASSLGAGCGYTF.

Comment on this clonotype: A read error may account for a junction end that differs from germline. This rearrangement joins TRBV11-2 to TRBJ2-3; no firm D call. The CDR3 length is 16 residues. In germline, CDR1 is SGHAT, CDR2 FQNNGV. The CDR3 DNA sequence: TGTGCCAACAGCTTAGAGAGTCTAGTATACACAGATACGCAGTATTTT. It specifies CANSLESLVYTDTQYF.

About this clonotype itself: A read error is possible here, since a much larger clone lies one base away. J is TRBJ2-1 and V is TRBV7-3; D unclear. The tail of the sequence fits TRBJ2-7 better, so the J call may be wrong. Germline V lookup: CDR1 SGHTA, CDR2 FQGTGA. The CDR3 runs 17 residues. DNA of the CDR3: TGTGCCAGCAGCTTAGGGTTTCCCACGAGCTCCTACAATGAGCAGTACTTC. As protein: CASSLGFPTSSYNEQYF.

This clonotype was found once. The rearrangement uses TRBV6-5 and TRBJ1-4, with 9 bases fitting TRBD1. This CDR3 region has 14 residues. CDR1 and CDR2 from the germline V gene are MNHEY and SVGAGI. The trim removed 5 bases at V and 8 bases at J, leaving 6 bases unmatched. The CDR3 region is CASSLQGAKEKLFF. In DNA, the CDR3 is TGTGCCAGCAGTCTACAGGGGGCGAAGGAAAAACTGTTTTTT.

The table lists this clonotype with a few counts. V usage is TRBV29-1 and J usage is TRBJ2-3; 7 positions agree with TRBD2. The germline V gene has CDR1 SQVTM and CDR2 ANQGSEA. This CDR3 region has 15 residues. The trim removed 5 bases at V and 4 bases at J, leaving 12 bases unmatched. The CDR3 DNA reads TGCAGCGTTTTAGGGTCAAGGGCGGGAGCAGATACGCAGTATTTT. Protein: CSVLGSRAGADTQYF.

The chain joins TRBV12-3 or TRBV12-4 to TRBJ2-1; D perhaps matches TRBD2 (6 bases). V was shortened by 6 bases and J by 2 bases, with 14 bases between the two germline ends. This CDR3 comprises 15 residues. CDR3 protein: CASREDGSAYNEQFF. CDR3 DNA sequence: TGTGCCAGCAGGGAGGACGGGAGTGCCTACAATGAGCAGTTCTTC.

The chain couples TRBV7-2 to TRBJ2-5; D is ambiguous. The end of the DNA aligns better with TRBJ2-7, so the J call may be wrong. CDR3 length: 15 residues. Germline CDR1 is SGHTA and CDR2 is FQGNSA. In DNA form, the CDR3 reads TGTGCCAGCAGCTTAGAGGTCGGTACCGTTCACGAGCAGTACTTC. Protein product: CASSLEVGTVHEQYF.

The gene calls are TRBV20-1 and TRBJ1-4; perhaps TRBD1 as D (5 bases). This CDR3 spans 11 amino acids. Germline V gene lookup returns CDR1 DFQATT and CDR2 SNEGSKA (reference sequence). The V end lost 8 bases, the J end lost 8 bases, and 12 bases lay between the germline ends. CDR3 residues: CSSGEGEKLFF. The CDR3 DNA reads TGCAGTTCGGGGGAAGGAGAAAAACTGTTTTTT.

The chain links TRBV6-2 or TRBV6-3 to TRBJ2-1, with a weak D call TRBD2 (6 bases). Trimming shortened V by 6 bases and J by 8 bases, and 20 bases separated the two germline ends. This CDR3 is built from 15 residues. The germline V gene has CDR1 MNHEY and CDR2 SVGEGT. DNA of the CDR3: TGTGCCAGCAGACCGAAAGGCGGGACTCCCGATGAGCAGTTCTTC. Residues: CASRPKGGTPDEQFF.

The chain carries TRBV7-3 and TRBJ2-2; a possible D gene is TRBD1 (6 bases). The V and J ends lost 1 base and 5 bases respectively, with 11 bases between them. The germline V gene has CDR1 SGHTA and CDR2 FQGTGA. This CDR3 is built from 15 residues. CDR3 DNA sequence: TGTGCCAGCAGCTTAAGAGGGGGTTCAACCGGGGAGCTGTTTTTT. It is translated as CASSLRGGSTGELFF.

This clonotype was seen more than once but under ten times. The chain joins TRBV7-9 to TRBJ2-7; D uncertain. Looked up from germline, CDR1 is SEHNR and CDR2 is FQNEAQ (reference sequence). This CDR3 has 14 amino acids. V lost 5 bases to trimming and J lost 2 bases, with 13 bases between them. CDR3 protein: CASSPPVGAYEQYF. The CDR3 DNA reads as TGTGCCAGCAGCCCCCCGGTCGGCGCCTACGAGCAGTACTTC. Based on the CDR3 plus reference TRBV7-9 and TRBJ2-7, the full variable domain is DTGVSQNPRHKITKRGQNVTFRCDPISEHNRLYWYRQTLGQGPEFLTYFQNEAQLEKSRLLSDRFSAERPKGSFSTLEIQRTEQGDSAMYLCASSPPVGAYEQYFGPGTRLTVT.